This entry lists 27 T cell receptor beta chains sequenced from one sample in a study of blood T cell repertoires in COVID-19. Sequencing used immunoSEQ multiplex PCR; TCRdb keeps in-frame clones, though not all of them. This sample carries some 250,000 clones, roughly 90% of them seen once, and the ten largest clones take over 1.5%. Sequenced: peripheral blood. These receptors were collected from a man aged 25 to 40 with active or convalescent COVID-19.

This clone occurred once. The chain links TRBV6-5 to TRBJ2-7; 8 bases match TRBD2. The CDR3 is made up of 14 amino acids. J was trimmed by 4 bases and V by 6 bases; bases with no gene match: 8. CDR1 is MNHEY and CDR2 is SVGAGI in the germline V gene. CDR3 bases: TGTGCCAGCAGAAAGAGCGGGGGAAAGTACGAGCAGTACTTC. Its translation: CASRKSGGKYEQYF.

V and J are TRBV10-1 and TRBJ2-1, with D possibly TRBD2 on 5 matching bases. Trimming shortened V by 4 bases and J by 7 bases, and 17 bases separated the two germline ends. The CDR3 runs 15 residues. CDR1 is WNHNN, CDR2 SYGVQD, per germline (reference sequence). CDR3: CASSAAEGLGNEQFF. The CDR3 coding sequence is TGCGCCAGCAGTGCAGCAGAGGGTCTCGGGAATGAGCAGTTCTTC.

The genes are TRBV3-1 (or the pseudogene TRBV3-2) and TRBJ1-1; unclear D gene. The germline V gene encodes CDR1 LGHDT and CDR2 YNNKEL (reference sequence). CDR3 length equals 14 residues. V was pared by 5 bases and J by 5 bases, with 15 bases between. Here the CDR3 reads CASSKKGRGTEAFF. CDR3 nucleotide sequence: TGTGCCAGCAGCAAAAAAGGCCGGGGTACTGAAGCTTTCTTT.

The V gene is TRBV5-1, the J gene TRBJ2-1; D is possibly TRBD1 (6 bases). The CDR3 is 15 amino acids. Germline CDR1 SGHRS, CDR2 YFSETQ. Trimming shortened V by 0 bases and J by 4 bases, and 11 bases separated the two germline ends. In DNA, the CDR3 is TGCGCCAGCAGCTTGGGCAGGGGTCTTTACAATGAGCAGTTCTTC. This codes for CASSLGRGLYNEQFF.

This rearrangement joins TRBV10-3 to TRBJ2-7; 7 nucleotides line up with TRBD2. Germline V gene lookup returns CDR1 ENHRY and CDR2 SYGVKD. Trimming cost V 11 bases and J 0 bases; bases outside gene matches: 13. The CDR3 runs 15 residues. CDR3 in DNA: TGTGCCGTGGCCAGCGGGACGGTACTCTCCTACGAGCAGTACTTC. It specifies CAVASGTVLSYEQYF.

On this clone itself: The same CDR3 can be traced to other DNA sequences in this sample. The rearrangement uses TRBV19 and TRBJ1-5; 9 nucleotides line up with TRBD1. The ends lost 2 bases at V and 6 bases at J; junction bases unmatched: 5. This CDR3 spans 15 amino acids. Germline values: CDR1 LNHDA, CDR2 SQIVND (reference sequence). The CDR3 nucleotides are TGTGCCAGTAGTATAAGTACAGGGGGCGGTCAGCCCCAGCATTTT. Translating it yields CASSISTGGGQPQHF.

The chain carries TRBV5-1 and TRBJ2-6, with a tentative D call TRBD2 (6 bases). The V end was cut by 0 bases, the J end by 0 bases, with 13 bases between. CDR1 and CDR2 from the germline V gene are SGHRS and YFSETQ. This CDR3 contains 18 residues. The CDR3 spells CASSLVGGANSGANVLTF. The CDR3 bases are TGCGCCAGCAGCTTGGTCGGCGGGGCCAACTCTGGGGCCAACGTCCTGACTTTC.

This chain uses TRBV19 with TRBJ1-5, with D uncertain. Germline loops: CDR1 LNHDA, CDR2 SQIVND (reference sequence). CDR3 length: 18 amino acids. V was pared by 7 bases and J by 0 bases, with 22 bases between. The CDR3 DNA follows: TGTGCCAGTACCCCGGGAGGCAGCACGTACTATAGCAATCAGCCCCAGCATTTT. As protein: CASTPGGSTYYSNQPQHF. Looking up the rest from reference TRBV19 and TRBJ1-5 gives the full variable domain: DGGITQSPKYLFRKEGQNVTLSCEQNLNHDAMYWYRQDPGQGLRLIYYSQIVNDFQKGDIAEGYSVSREKKESFPLTVTSAQKNPTAFYLCASTPGGSTYYSNQPQHFGDGTRLSIL.

The J gene is TRBJ2-7, the V gene TRBV13; no clear D. The CDR3 is made up of 15 amino acids. Germline loops: CDR1 PRHDT, CDR2 FYEKMQ (reference sequence). V gave up 4 bases and J gave up 2 bases, with 15 bases separating them. CDR3 DNA: TGTGCCAGCAGCTCCCCGTTCGGTTTTACCTACGAGCAGTACTTC. Translating gives CASSSPFGFTYEQYF.

The V and J genes are TRBV3-1 (or the pseudogene TRBV3-2) and TRBJ1-5; 8 positions agree with TRBD1. The CDR3 extends over 14 amino acids. The germline V gene encodes CDR1 LGHDT and CDR2 YNNKEL (reference sequence). Unmatched junction bases numbered 3, after V lost 4 bases and J lost 4 bases. The CDR3 DNA sequence: TGTGCCAGCAGCCGAAACAGGGGGAATCAGCCCCAGCATTTT. It encodes CASSRNRGNQPQHF.

The chain combines TRBV11-3 with TRBJ2-5, with D possibly TRBD1 on 6 matching bases. With 5 bases removed from V and 1 base from J, the gap between germline ends came to 11 bases. The CDR3 length is 14 residues. Germline V lookup: CDR1 SGHNT, CDR2 YENEEA. For the CDR3, the DNA is TGTGCCAGCAGCCAGGGACACCCCCAAGAGACCCAGTACTTC. This sequence encodes CASSQGHPQETQYF. The full variable domain, in which reference TRBV11-3 and TRBJ2-5 provide the parts outside the CDR3, is EAGVVQSPRYKIIEKKQPVAFWCNPISGHNTLYWYLQNLGQGPELLIRYENEEAVDDSQLPKDRFSAERLKGVDSTLKIQPAELGDSAVYLCASSQGHPQETQYFGPGTRLLVL.

This chain joins TRBV4-3 and TRBJ2-1; TRBD2 matches 11 bases. V was clipped by 1 base and J by 8 bases; unmatched bases: 10. This CDR3 spans 17 amino acids. From germline, CDR1 is LGHNA and CDR2 YSLEER. Here the CDR3 reads CASSQGLAGLVVHEQFF. In DNA form, the CDR3 reads TGCGCCAGCAGCCAAGGACTAGCGGGGCTGGTTGTACATGAGCAGTTCTTC.

This rearrangement joins TRBV5-4 to TRBJ2-7; TRBD1 aligns across 9 bases. Losses at the gene ends were 4 bases for V and 0 bases for J; bases not matched to a gene: 5. The CDR3 consists of 15 residues. Germline-derived CDR1 and CDR2 are SGHNT and YYREEE (reference sequence). The CDR3 spells CASSPDRGSSYEQYF. CDR3 DNA sequence: TGTGCCAGCAGCCCGGACAGGGGATCCTCCTACGAGCAGTACTTC.

This rearrangement joins TRBV6-2 or TRBV6-3 to TRBJ2-2; D gene ambiguous. The CDR3 contains 14 residues. The V end was cut by 4 bases, the J end by 6 bases, with 12 bases between. The germline gives CDR1 MNHEY, CDR2 SVGEGT. The chain's CDR3 is CASSSGLLSGELFF. CDR3 DNA: TGTGCCAGCAGTTCAGGTCTTTTGTCCGGGGAGCTGTTTTTT.

This sequence joins TRBV4-3 and TRBJ2-3; TRBD1 might be the D (6 bases). Germline loops: CDR1 LGHNA, CDR2 YSLEER. The V end was cut by 3 bases, the J end by 4 bases, with 14 bases between. The CDR3 length is 15 residues. The CDR3 bases are TGCGCCAGCAGCCAGGAACACAGGGTATCAGATACGCAGTATTTT. It translates to CASSQEHRVSDTQYF.

The chain employs TRBV30 and TRBJ1-1; TRBD1 is a possible D gene (5 bases). CDR1 is GTSNPN and CDR2 is SVGIG in the germline V gene (reference sequence). The CDR3 contains 16 residues. V lost 0 bases and J 5 bases, leaving 19 bases between the germline ends. DNA of the CDR3: TGTGCCTGGAGTGTAATTCTCGCGGGGGGTTTTACTGAAGCTTTCTTT. It codes for CAWSVILAGGFTEAFF. The full variable domain, in which reference TRBV30 and TRBJ1-1 provide the parts outside the CDR3, is SQTIHQWPATLVQPVGSPLSLECTVEGTSNPNLYWYRQAAGRGLQLLFYSVGIGQISSEVPQNLSASRPQDRQFILSSKKLLLSDSGFYLCAWSVILAGGFTEAFFGQGTRLTVV.

This clone appeared a single time. The V gene is TRBV5-6, the J gene TRBJ1-4; 10 bases line up with TRBD1. Germline lookup yields CDR1 SGHDT and CDR2 YYEEEE. The V and J ends lost 4 bases and 8 bases, in that order; junction bases with no gene match: 14. The CDR3 length is 17 residues. This CDR3 reads CASSQLSGTGVGEKLFF. The CDR3 DNA reads as TGTGCCAGCAGCCAACTTTCTGGGACAGGGGTCGGGGAAAAACTGTTTTTT. Based on the CDR3 plus reference TRBV5-6 and TRBJ1-4, the full variable domain is DAGVTQSPTHLIKTRGQQVTLRCSPKSGHDTVSWYQQALGQGPQFIFQYYEEEERQRGNFPDRFSGHQFPNYSSELNVNALLLGDSALYLCASSQLSGTGVGEKLFFGSGTQLSVL.

This clone was seen once. The gene calls are TRBV11-2 and TRBJ2-1; D is perhaps TRBD2 (6 bases). The V gene's germline CDR1 is SGHAT and CDR2 FQNNGV. Trimming left V 3 bases short and J 10 bases short, with 10 bases between. This CDR3 has 12 amino acids. The CDR3 nucleotides read TGTGCCAGCAGCTTTGGCGGGGAGGAGCAGTTCTTC. Protein: CASSFGGEEQFF.

The chain couples TRBV5-1 to TRBJ2-3; 12 bases are a match to TRBD2. CDR1 and CDR2 (germline): SGHRS, YFSETQ. CDR3 size: 15 residues. V was clipped by 3 bases and J by 6 bases; unmatched bases: 5. For the CDR3, the DNA is TGCGCCAGCAGCTCTAGCGGGGGGGCCGGTGATACGCAGTATTTT. Its translation: CASSSSGGAGDTQYF.

CDR3 in DNA: TGTGCCAGCAGCCACGGACAGGGGGAGCAGTACTTC. The encoded protein is CASSHGQGEQYF. The chain employs TRBV3-1 (or the pseudogene TRBV3-2) and TRBJ2-7, with 9 bases lining up with TRBD1. CDR1 is LGHDT, CDR2 YNNKEL, per germline (reference sequence). The CDR3 runs 12 residues. V trimming: 3 bases; J trimming: 7 bases; junction bases outside the gene matches: 1.

This clone was detected ten times or more. The J gene is TRBJ1-6, the V gene TRBV24-1; D not resolved. Trimming cost V 5 bases and J 6 bases, with 16 bases left between them. The germline V gene encodes CDR1 KGHDR and CDR2 SFDVKD. This CDR3 has 16 amino acids. The CDR3 nucleotides are TGTGCCACCAGTGTCTACAGCAACACTCTTAATTCACCCCTCCACTTT. This translates into CATSVYSNTLNSPLHF.

The genes are TRBV4-2 and TRBJ2-3; D perhaps matches TRBD1 (5 bases). The V gene lost 4 bases and the J gene lost 9 bases, with 14 bases spanning the gap. CDR1 and CDR2 from the germline V gene are LGHNA and YNFKEQ. This CDR3 region has 13 residues. CDR3 amino acids: CASSPMRRETQYF. DNA of the CDR3: TGTGCCAGCAGCCCTATGCGCAGGGAAACGCAGTATTTT.

The rearrangement links TRBV6-5 to TRBJ1-5, with D hard to call. The CDR3 contains 14 residues. CDR1 is MNHEY, CDR2 SVGAGI, per germline. Trimming took 6 bases from V and 2 from J, leaving 11 bases between them. The CDR3 DNA reads as TGTGCCAGCAGGCTAGGCCGTGGCAATCAGCCCCAGCATTTT. Its translation is CASRLGRGNQPQHF.

This chain connects TRBV14 to TRBJ2-7; 8 bases fit TRBD1. The CDR3 length is 14 residues. V lost 4 bases to trimming and J lost 4 bases; unmatched junction nucleotides: 6. Germline CDR1 and CDR2: SGHDN and FVKESK. The CDR3 region has the DNA TGTGCCAGCAGCCTACGGGACAGGTGGTACGAGCAGTACTTC. Protein sequence: CASSLRDRWYEQYF.

This sequence joins TRBV2 and TRBJ1-1, with D tentatively TRBD1 (5 bases). Per germline, CDR1 SNHLY and CDR2 FYNNEI. The V gene lost 6 bases and the J gene lost 0 bases, with 17 bases spanning the gap. The CDR3 is 16 amino acids. The CDR3 DNA sequence: TGTGCCAGCAGCATGACAGTAAGGACGATGAACACTGAAGCTTTCTTT. Protein product: CASSMTVRTMNTEAFF.

This clone was observed once. This sequence joins TRBV27 and TRBJ2-5, with 9 bases fitting TRBD2. With V trimmed by 6 bases and J by 0 bases, 8 bases remained unmatched. Germline V lookup: CDR1 MNHEY, CDR2 SMNVEV (reference sequence). CDR3 length: 16 residues. CDR3 nucleotide sequence: TGTGCCAGCAGCTTTCGTAGCGGGGGCTACCAAGAGACCCAGTACTTC. Encoded protein: CASSFRSGGYQETQYF.

The count of this clone is one. The chain is built from TRBV9 and TRBJ2-4; TRBD1 is a possible D gene (6 bases). Germline CDR1 is SGDLS and CDR2 is YYNGEE. Trimming took off 4 bases at V and 8 bases at J, with 16 bases between the two ends. This CDR3 has 14 residues. The CDR3: CASSTRGPGDIQYF. The CDR3 bases are TGTGCCAGCAGCACCCGCGGCCCAGGGGACATTCAGTACTTC.